The 2 T cell receptor beta chains reported below all come from one sample, sequenced in a study of blood T cells in healthy people across ages. The second PCR ran roughly 6 to 11 cycles with a sample-barcoded 5' primer and J-beta primers. TCRdb called the 5' RACE reads again in MiXCR, with one record for every CDR3 protein. The sample lists about a million distinct CDR3 sequences, under 50% occurring once. Material for sequencing was blood. These TCRs come from a man aged 25 to 40 in good health.

This clonotype came up many times. The chain has TRBV3-1 and TRBJ2-7; D perhaps matches TRBD1 (6 bases). Germline assignment: CDR1 LGHDT and CDR2 YNNKEL (reference sequence). There are 14 residues in the CDR3. Trimming left V 3 bases short and J 1 base short, with 10 bases between. CDR3 coding DNA: TGTGCCAGCAGCCATCCGACAGGTTCCTACGAGCAGTACTTC. It is translated as CASSHPTGSYEQYF.

The V call is TRBV28, the J call TRBJ2-3; a weak D match, TRBD2 (5 bases). Germline CDR1 is MDHEN and CDR2 is SYDVKM. This CDR3 is built from 15 residues. The V end was cut by 2 bases, the J end by 4 bases, with 13 bases between. The DNA for the CDR3 is TGTGCCAGCAGTTTAAGGACTCAAGGCCCAGATACGCAGTATTTT. Its protein product is CASSLRTQGPDTQYF.